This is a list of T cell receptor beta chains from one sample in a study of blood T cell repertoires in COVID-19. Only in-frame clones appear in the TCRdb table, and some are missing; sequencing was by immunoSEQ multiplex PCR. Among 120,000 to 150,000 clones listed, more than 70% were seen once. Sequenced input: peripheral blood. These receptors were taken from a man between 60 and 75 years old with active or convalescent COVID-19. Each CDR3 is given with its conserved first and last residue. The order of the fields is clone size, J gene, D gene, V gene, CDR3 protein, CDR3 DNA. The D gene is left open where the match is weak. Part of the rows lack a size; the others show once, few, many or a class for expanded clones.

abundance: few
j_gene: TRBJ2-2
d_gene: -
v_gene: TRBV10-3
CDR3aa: CATRPGGGATGELFF
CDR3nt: TGTGCCACTAGACCCGGCGGGGGCGCCACCGGGGAGCTGTTTTTT

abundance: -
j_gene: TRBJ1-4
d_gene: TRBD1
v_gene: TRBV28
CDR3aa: CASSDRGRDEKLFF
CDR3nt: TGTGCCAGCAGTGACAGGGGTCGGGATGAAAAACTGTTTTTT

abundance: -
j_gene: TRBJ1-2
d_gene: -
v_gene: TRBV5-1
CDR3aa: CASSLLNSPNYGYTF
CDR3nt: TGCGCCAGCAGCTTGTTGAACAGCCCTAACTATGGCTACACCTTC

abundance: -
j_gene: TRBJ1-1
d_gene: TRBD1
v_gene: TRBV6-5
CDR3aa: CASSFFGQGDTEAFF
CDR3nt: TGTGCCAGCAGTTTTTTCGGACAGGGGGACACTGAAGCTTTCTTT

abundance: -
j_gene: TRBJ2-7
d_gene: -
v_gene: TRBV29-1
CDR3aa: CSGTTPSYEQYF
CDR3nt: TGCAGCGGGACTACACCCTCCTACGAGCAGTACTTC

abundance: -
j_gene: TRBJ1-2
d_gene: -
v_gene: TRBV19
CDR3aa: CASSGLSFYGYTF
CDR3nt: TGTGCCAGTAGTGGGCTGAGTTTCTATGGCTACACCTTC

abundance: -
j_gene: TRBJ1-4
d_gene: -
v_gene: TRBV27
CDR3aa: CASSFRGGGEKLFF
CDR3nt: TGTGCCAGCAGTTTTAGGGGGGGTGGTGAAAAACTGTTTTTT

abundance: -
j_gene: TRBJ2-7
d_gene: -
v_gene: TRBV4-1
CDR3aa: CASSQGSPTYEQYF
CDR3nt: TGCGCCAGCAGCCAAGGCAGTCCCACCTACGAGCAGTACTTC

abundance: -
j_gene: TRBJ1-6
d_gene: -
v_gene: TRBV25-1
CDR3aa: CASSDRGRTLSLHF
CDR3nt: TGTGCCAGCAGTGACAGGGGCCGTACCCTATCCCTCCACTTT

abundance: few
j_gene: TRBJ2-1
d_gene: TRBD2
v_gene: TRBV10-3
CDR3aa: CAASGSANEQFF
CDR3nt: TGTGCCGCTAGCGGGAGTGCCAATGAGCAGTTCTTC

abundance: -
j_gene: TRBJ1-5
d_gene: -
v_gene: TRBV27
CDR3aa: CASSYRGNQPQHF
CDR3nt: TGTGCCAGCAGTTACAGGGGCAATCAGCCCCAGCATTTT

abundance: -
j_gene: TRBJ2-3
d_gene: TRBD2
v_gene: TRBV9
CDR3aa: CASSVTSGRADTQYF
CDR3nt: TGTGCCAGCAGTGTAACTAGCGGGAGGGCAGATACGCAGTATTTT

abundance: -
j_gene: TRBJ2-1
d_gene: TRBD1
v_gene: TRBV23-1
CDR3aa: CASSHLTDRERSEQFF
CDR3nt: TGCGCCAGCAGTCACCTGACGGACAGGGAGCGCAGTGAGCAGTTCTTC

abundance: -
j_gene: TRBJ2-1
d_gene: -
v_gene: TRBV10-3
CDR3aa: CAIGPKNEQFF
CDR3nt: TGTGCCATCGGGCCGAAGAATGAGCAGTTCTTC